Listed here are 28 T cell receptor beta chains from one sample, sequenced in a study of CD8 T cells in ankylosing spondylitis. TCRdb reprocessed the 5' RACE reads via MiXCR and lists one record per CDR3 protein. In the table there are under 120,000 distinct CDR3 sequences, 20% to 30% of which are singletons. The specimen sequenced was synovial fluid, either unsorted or a sorted T cell fraction (not recorded which). The receptors here all came from a male donor with ankylosing spondylitis.

In this sample, this clonotype turned up many times. The rearrangement links TRBV27 to TRBJ2-3; 8 bases agree with TRBD2. J lost 3 bases, V lost 5 bases, and 13 bases had no gene match. The CDR3 has 17 amino acids. Germline CDR1 and CDR2: MNHEY and SMNVEV (reference sequence). The CDR3 loop is CASSLSLSGSKTDTQYF. CDR3 in DNA: TGTGCCAGCAGTCTCTCCCTCAGCGGGAGCAAAACAGATACGCAGTATTTT.

The chain has TRBV5-1 and TRBJ1-5; the D is unclear. Trimming shortened V by 4 bases and J by 2 bases, and 13 bases separated the two germline ends. The CDR3 extends over 15 amino acids. From germline, CDR1 is SGHRS and CDR2 YFSETQ. CDR3 loop: CASSTDPGGNQPQHF. CDR3 nucleotide sequence: TGCGCCAGCAGCACCGACCCTGGGGGCAATCAGCCCCAGCATTTT.

This clonotype was found a few times. This sequence joins TRBV4-2 and TRBJ2-1; D is possibly TRBD2 (6 bases). CDR1 is LGHNA and CDR2 is YNFKEQ in the germline V gene. Trimming shortened V by 4 bases and J by 7 bases, and 17 bases separated the two germline ends. The CDR3 totals 15 residues. The CDR3 DNA follows: TGTGCCAGCAGCCGCGGGACTGCCTTTGGAAATGAGCAGTTCTTC. Its translation: CASSRGTAFGNEQFF.

This clonotype was recorded a few times. The chain uses TRBV5-1 and TRBJ2-1; 9 nucleotides line up with TRBD2. V lost 2 bases and J lost 7; bases outside the gene matches: 16. From germline, CDR1 is SGHRS and CDR2 YFSETQ. The CDR3 runs to 18 residues. CDR3 sequence: CASSFGGNPAGGPNEQFF. Here the CDR3 DNA reads TGCGCCAGCAGCTTCGGAGGGAATCCGGCGGGAGGGCCAAATGAGCAGTTCTTC.

The rearrangement uses TRBV20-1 and TRBJ1-2; D gene uncertain. The CDR3 loop spans 14 amino acids. CDR1 DFQATT and CDR2 SNEGSKA come from the germline V gene (reference sequence). Trimming stripped 3 bases from V and 1 base from J, with 12 bases between. The CDR3 here is CSASGPRFNYGYTF. The CDR3 DNA follows: TGCAGTGCTAGCGGACCGCGTTTTAACTATGGCTACACCTTC.

The chain uses TRBV7-2 and TRBJ2-3; TRBD2 matches 7 bases. Per the germline V gene, CDR1 is SGHTA and CDR2 is FQGNSA. The CDR3 runs to 13 residues. Trimming took 2 bases from V and 5 from J; bases not matched to a gene: 1. The CDR3 sequence is CASSLLAVDTQYF. In nucleotides, the CDR3 is TGTGCCAGCAGCTTACTAGCGGTAGATACGCAGTATTTT.

The rearrangement links TRBV6-2 or TRBV6-3 to TRBJ2-2; 9 bases fit TRBD1. The germline V gene has CDR1 MNHEY and CDR2 SVGEGT. Losses at the gene ends were 7 bases for V and 6 bases for J; bases not matched to a gene: 6. The CDR3 covers 14 residues. This CDR3 reads CASNLDRGAGELFF. As DNA, the CDR3 is TGTGCCAGCAACCTCGACAGGGGGGCCGGGGAGCTGTTTTTT.

This clonotype was detected only a few times. The chain recombines TRBV12-3 or TRBV12-4 with TRBJ1-4, with TRBD1 identical over 7 bases. The V segment lost 5 bases and the J segment 4 bases; nucleotides outside the gene matches: 7. This CDR3 is built from 15 residues. CDR3 bases: TGTGCCAGCAGTCCGGGACAGAGCCTTAATGAAAAACTGTTTTTT. Amino acids: CASSPGQSLNEKLFF.

Comment on this clonotype: Because it lacks the conserved phenylalanine or tryptophan at the end, this CDR3 is likely a read error. This rearrangement joins TRBV5-4 to TRBJ2-7; D may be TRBD2 (6 bases). Germline CDR1 SGHNT, CDR2 YYREEE (reference sequence). CDR3 length: 14 amino acids. V was cut by 0 bases and J by 6 bases, with 13 bases left in between. The CDR3 region is CASSLDPTTSEQYI. The CDR3 nucleotides are TGTGCCAGCAGCTTGGACCCTACGACTAGCGAGCAGTACATC.

The chain combines TRBV29-1 with TRBJ2-2; no reliable D call. In germline, CDR1 is SQVTM, CDR2 ANQGSEA. The CDR3 has 13 amino acids. The V end lost 4 bases, the J end lost 1 base, and 7 bases lay between the germline ends. Here the CDR3 DNA reads TGCAGCGTTGGATTGTTGAACACCGGGGAGCTGTTTTTT. Its translation: CSVGLLNTGELFF.

In its sample, this clonotype was seen a few times. This rearrangement joins TRBV20-1 to TRBJ2-5; 10 nucleotides match TRBD2. The germline V gene has CDR1 DFQATT and CDR2 SNEGSKA (reference sequence). V was pared by 5 bases and J by 6 bases, with 6 bases of the junction left unmatched. The CDR3 consists of 13 residues. The CDR3 bases are TGCAGTGCTCCTAGCGGGAGCGGGAAGACCCAGTACTTC. This encodes CSAPSGSGKTQYF.

The chain combines TRBV7-8 with TRBJ1-4; the D is unclear. Germline CDR1 reads SGHVS; CDR2 reads FQNEAQ. Trimming stripped 1 base from V and 8 bases from J, with 8 bases between. This CDR3 spans 13 amino acids. CDR3 in DNA: TGTGCCAGCAGCTTAGTCTTAAGGGAAAAACTGTTTTTT. Amino acid sequence: CASSLVLREKLFF. Supplemented by reference TRBV7-8 and TRBJ1-4, the full variable domain reads GAGVSQSPRYKVAKRGQDVALRCDPISGHVSLFWYQQALGQGPEFLTYFQNEAQLDKSGLPSDRFFAERPEGSVSTLKIQRTQQEDSAVYLCASSLVLREKLFFGSGTQLSVL.

This clonotype was seen ten or more times. Here the CDR3 DNA reads TGTGCCACCAGTGAGACAGAGAGATTGAACACTGAAGCTTTCTTT. Encoded protein: CATSETERLNTEAFF. V usage is TRBV24-1 and J usage is TRBJ1-1; tentative D call: TRBD1 (5 bases). V gave up 4 bases and J gave up 0 bases, with 11 bases separating them. There are 15 residues in the CDR3. Germline lookup yields CDR1 KGHDR and CDR2 SFDVKD.

This clonotype was counted a single time. This rearrangement joins TRBV20-1 to TRBJ2-7, with unresolved D. The CDR3 consists of 10 residues. V lost 0 bases and J lost 4, with 1 base in between. Looked up from germline, CDR1 is DFQATT and CDR2 is SNEGSKA (reference sequence). The CDR3 sequence: CSARDYEQYF. DNA for the CDR3: TGCAGTGCTAGAGATTACGAGCAGTACTTC.

This clonotype showed up just a few times. The V call is TRBV20-1, the J call TRBJ1-1, with 9 positions matching TRBD1. The CDR3 has 17 amino acids. The ends lost 3 bases at V and 0 bases at J; junction bases unmatched: 11. CDR1 DFQATT and CDR2 SNEGSKA come from the germline V gene (reference sequence). This CDR3 reads CSARNPGQGPLNTEAFF. The CDR3 bases are TGCAGTGCTAGGAACCCGGGACAGGGTCCCCTGAACACTGAAGCTTTCTTT.

The chain carries TRBV5-1 and TRBJ2-1; D gene unclear. V was trimmed by 0 bases and J by 10 bases, leaving 14 bases between them. This CDR3 contains 14 residues. Germline CDR1 and CDR2: SGHRS and YFSETQ. The CDR3 DNA follows: TGCGCCAGCAGCTTGGTTGGGAATACCGAGGAGCAGTTCTTC. This encodes CASSLVGNTEEQFF.

The chain is built from TRBV5-1 and TRBJ2-3; no reliable D call. The germline V and J ends were trimmed by 0 bases and 0 bases, with 17 bases remaining between them. This CDR3 is 18 amino acids long. Germline V gene data show CDR1 as SGHRS and CDR2 as YFSETQ. The CDR3, as DNA: TGCGCCAGCAGCTTGGCCGCGAGTTCGGATACTAGCACAGATACGCAGTATTTT. This translates into CASSLAASSDTSTDTQYF.

This clonotype has a handful of counts. J is TRBJ2-2 and V is TRBV13, with TRBD1 as a possible D gene (6 bases). Germline lookup yields CDR1 PRHDT and CDR2 FYEKMQ (reference sequence). This CDR3 has 15 amino acids. Trimming pared 1 base from V and 1 base from J, leaving 7 bases between. The CDR3 loop reads CASSLEGENTGELFF. DNA of the CDR3: TGTGCCAGCAGCTTAGAGGGGGAGAACACCGGGGAGCTGTTTTTT.

This clonotype was seen more than once but under ten times. One end of the junction varies from germline; a read error may be responsible. This sequence joins TRBV2 and TRBJ1-4; 8 positions match TRBD1. The CDR3 runs to 13 residues. Germline-derived CDR1 and CDR2 are SNHLY and FYNNEI. CDR3 DNA sequence: TGTGCCAGCAGTGAATGGGACAGGACCCAACTATTTTTT. It codes for CASSEWDRTQLFF.

This clonotype was seen a few times. This chain uses TRBV15 with TRBJ1-5; 8 nucleotides line up with TRBD1. This CDR3 comprises 15 residues. With V trimmed by 2 bases and J by 0 bases, 0 bases remained unmatched. Per germline, CDR1 LNHNV and CDR2 YYDKDF (reference sequence). CDR3 region: CATSRTGGSNQPQHF. For the CDR3, the DNA is TGTGCCACCAGCAGAACAGGGGGTAGCAATCAGCCCCAGCATTTT.

The chain joins TRBV30 to TRBJ1-1, with a weak D call TRBD1 (5 bases). There are 15 residues in the CDR3. V lost 1 base to trimming and J lost 2 bases, with 14 bases between them. Looked up from germline, CDR1 is GTSNPN and CDR2 is SVGIG (reference sequence). Written as DNA, the CDR3 is TGTGCCTGGAGTGAACCGGTTGGGGGAAACACTGAAGCTTTCTTT. Translation gives CAWSEPVGGNTEAFF.

DNA of the CDR3: TGTGCCAGCAGCTTAGGGACAGGCACCGGGGAGCTGTTTTTT. Its protein is CASSLGTGTGELFF. The rearrangement links TRBV7-9 to TRBJ2-2; TRBD1 agrees at 7 bases. V trimming: 1 base; J trimming: 4 bases; junction bases outside the gene matches: 0. CDR3 size: 14 residues. In germline, CDR1 is SEHNR, CDR2 FQNEAQ (reference sequence).

The rearrangement uses TRBV5-1 and TRBJ1-1; tentative D call: TRBD1 (6 bases). Germline assignment: CDR1 SGHRS and CDR2 YFSETQ. With 1 base removed from V and 5 bases from J, the gap between germline ends came to 15 bases. There are 15 residues in the CDR3. The CDR3: CASSLSRGQGTEAFF. Here the CDR3 DNA reads TGCGCCAGCAGCTTGAGCCGGGGGCAGGGGACTGAAGCTTTCTTT.

This clonotype was seen only once. The chain combines TRBV10-2 with TRBJ2-1; D might be TRBD2 (5 bases). Germline CDR1 and CDR2: WSHSY and SAAADI. The V end lost 8 bases, the J end lost 4 bases, and 12 bases lay between the germline ends. CDR3 length: 13 amino acids. The CDR3 bases are TGCGCCAGCGAGAGGGAGCTATACAATGAGCAGTTCTTC. Protein: CASERELYNEQFF.

The rearrangement uses TRBV2 and TRBJ2-1; tentatively, D is TRBD1 or TRBD2 (5 bases each). Germline CDR1 reads SNHLY; CDR2 reads FYNNEI. The CDR3 loop spans 15 amino acids. V was shortened by 4 bases and J by 4 bases, with 14 bases between the two germline ends. Here the CDR3 reads CASSVGDPSYNEQFF. The CDR3 bases are TGTGCCAGCAGTGTGGGGGACCCTTCTTACAATGAGCAGTTCTTC.

This clonotype showed up many times. The V call is TRBV24-1, the J call TRBJ2-2; D is uncertain. V was cut by 1 base and J by 4 bases, with 12 bases left in between. The CDR3 has 16 amino acids. Germline CDR1 KGHDR, CDR2 SFDVKD. The CDR3: CATSDLSTQSTGELFF. CDR3 bases: TGTGCCACCAGTGATTTATCGACTCAATCCACCGGGGAGCTGTTTTTT.

This clonotype was recorded many times. The J gene is TRBJ1-1, the V gene TRBV7-2, with TRBD1 identical over 7 bases. The trim removed 2 bases at V and 4 bases at J, leaving 1 base unmatched. Germline CDR1 reads SGHTA; CDR2 reads FQGNSA. The CDR3 runs to 13 residues. The CDR3 nucleotides read TGTGCCAGCAGCTTAAGGACAGGCACTGAAGCTTTCTTT. It translates to CASSLRTGTEAFF. The full variable domain, its missing parts supplied by reference TRBV7-2 and TRBJ1-1, is GAGVSQSPSNKVTEKGKDVELRCDPISGHTALYWYRQSLGQGLEFLIYFQGNSAPDKSGLPSDRFSAERTGGSVSTLTIQRTQQEDSAVYLCASSLRTGTEAFFGQGTRLTVV.

This chain uses TRBV15 with TRBJ2-3, with 15 bases that match TRBD2. J lost 2 bases, V lost 1 base, and 1 base had no gene match. The germline gives CDR1 LNHNV, CDR2 YYDKDF (reference sequence). CDR3 length: 17 residues. The CDR3 region is CATSRGTSGRATDTQYF. The CDR3 nucleotides read TGTGCCACCAGCAGAGGGACTAGCGGGAGGGCCACAGATACGCAGTATTTT.